The rows below give T cell receptor beta chains drawn from one sample of a study of blood T cell repertoires in COVID-19. Produced via immunoSEQ multiplex PCR; TCRdb's table is partial and in-frame only. The sample includes 200,000 or so clones, roughly 79% seen only once; the top ten take about 6.9%. The sample was peripheral blood. These receptors came from a human donor with acute or convalescent COVID-19. The donor label of this sample is uncertain. CDR3s include the opening cysteine and the closing phenylalanine or tryptophan. The order of the fields is clone size, D gene, V gene, J gene, CDR3 DNA, CDR3 protein. A D gene is named only where the DNA matches it firmly. The size of a clone is reported for some rows only, either as once, few or many, or as a class for expanded clones.

size: -; D: TRBD2; V: TRBV19; J: TRBJ2-1; DNA: TGTGCCAGTAGACTAGCGGACTCCTACAATGAGCAGTTCTTC; CDR3: CASRLADSYNEQFF
size: -; D: TRBD2; V: TRBV29-1; J: TRBJ2-1; DNA: TGCAGCGTTGAAGGAGCGGGAGTCTACAATGAGCAGTTCTTC; CDR3: CSVEGAGVYNEQFF
size: -; D: TRBD1; V: TRBV13; J: TRBJ1-2; DNA: TGTGCCAGCAGCGCCGGACAGGGGGCTTATGGCTACACCTTC; CDR3: CASSAGQGAYGYTF
size: -; D: TRBD1; V: TRBV9; J: TRBJ2-7; DNA: TGTGCCAGCAGCGTAGCTCCCACAGGGGTCGGTGCGCAGTACTTC; CDR3: CASSVAPTGVGAQYF
size: -; D: TRBD2; V: TRBV10-3; J: TRBJ2-3; DNA: TGTGCCATCAGTGAGGCTAGCGGGGCCACTAGCACAGATACGCAGTATTTT; CDR3: CAISEASGATSTDTQYF
size: -; D: -; V: TRBV5-1; J: TRBJ1-2; DNA: TGCGCCAGCAGCTTGAATTCTCCTAACTATGGCTACACCTTC; CDR3: CASSLNSPNYGYTF
size: -; D: -; V: TRBV24-1; J: TRBJ2-1; DNA: TGTGCCACCAGTGACGCCCGGCGGGGACAGATCAATGAGCAGTTCTTC; CDR3: CATSDARRGQINEQFF
size: once; D: -; V: TRBV24-1; J: TRBJ2-2; DNA: TGTGCCACCAGTGAGCCAACAGGGATGGGGACCGGGGAGCTGTTTTTT; CDR3: CATSEPTGMGTGELFF
size: -; D: -; V: TRBV5-1; J: TRBJ1-3; DNA: TGCGCCAGCAGCTTGGGACAGTCGGGAAACACCATATATTTT; CDR3: CASSLGQSGNTIYF
size: -; D: -; V: TRBV10-1; J: TRBJ2-3; DNA: TGCGCCAGCAGTGGTCCACTCGGAGATACGCAGTATTTT; CDR3: CASSGPLGDTQYF
size: -; D: -; V: TRBV24-1; J: TRBJ1-5; DNA: TGTGCCACCAGTGATTCTCGACGGGGTAGCAATCAGCCCCAGCATTTT; CDR3: CATSDSRRGSNQPQHF
size: -; D: TRBD1; V: TRBV10-2; J: TRBJ2-2; DNA: TGCGCCAGCAGAACAGGGGCGAACACCGGGGAGCTGTTTTTT; CDR3: CASRTGANTGELFF
size: -; D: TRBD1; V: TRBV5-1; J: TRBJ2-5; DNA: TGCGCCAGCAGCTTAGGGACAGGGGTAGAGACCCAGTACTTC; CDR3: CASSLGTGVETQYF
size: -; D: TRBD1; V: TRBV9; J: TRBJ1-1; DNA: TGTGCCAGCAGCGTAGTTGGACAGGGTTTCGGGATCACTGAAGCTTTCTTT; CDR3: CASSVVGQGFGITEAFF
size: -; D: -; V: TRBV30; J: TRBJ2-7; DNA: TGTGCCTGGAGTAGGCCGGCGAGGTACGAGCAGTACTTC; CDR3: CAWSRPARYEQYF
size: few; D: TRBD1; V: TRBV5-1; J: TRBJ2-7; DNA: TGCGCCAGCAGCAGGACAGGTGCCTACGAGCAGTACTTC; CDR3: CASSRTGAYEQYF
size: -; D: -; V: TRBV20-1; J: TRBJ1-1; DNA: TGCAGTGCTAGCCCGCAGGGTATAGCTTTCTTT; CDR3: CSASPQGIAFF
size: -; D: -; V: TRBV4-1; J: TRBJ1-4; DNA: TGCGCCAGCAGCCAAGGGGGGCCGGTTTTTAATGAAAAACTGTTTTTT; CDR3: CASSQGGPVFNEKLFF
size: few; D: -; V: TRBV4-1; J: TRBJ2-3; DNA: TGCGCCAGCAGCCAAGATAGCTGGGGGCTGCGGGGCACAGATACGCAGTATTTT; CDR3: CASSQDSWGLRGTDTQYF
size: -; D: TRBD1; V: TRBV7-8; J: TRBJ1-3; DNA: TGTGCCAGCAGCATAGGGACAGCCGACCGATCCTCTGGAAACACCATATATTTT; CDR3: CASSIGTADRSSGNTIYF
size: -; D: TRBD1; V: TRBV4-1; J: TRBJ1-1; DNA: TGCGCCAGCAGCCAGAGAGGGACAGGTGAAGCTTTCTTT; CDR3: CASSQRGTGEAFF
size: few; D: -; V: TRBV19; J: TRBJ1-3; DNA: TGTGCCAGTACCACAGGCTCTGGAAACACCATATATTTT; CDR3: CASTTGSGNTIYF
size: -; D: -; V: TRBV19; J: TRBJ1-5; DNA: TGTGCCAGTCGAGGGTCCAATCAGCCCCAGCATTTT; CDR3: CASRGSNQPQHF
size: -; D: TRBD1; V: TRBV6-1; J: TRBJ1-2; DNA: TGTGCCAGCAGTGAAGCGTTGTTGGGACAGGGATCTGATGGCTACACCTTC; CDR3: CASSEALLGQGSDGYTF